The rows below give T cell receptor beta chains drawn from one sample of a study of cytomegalovirus exposure and HLA in healthy donors. Only in-frame clones appear in the TCRdb table, and some are missing; sequencing was by immunoSEQ multiplex PCR. The sample has about 90,000 clones; 74% are singletons. Sequencing was carried out using PBMCs. The source is a man in his thirties or forties in good health and CMV-seropositive. Both conserved end residues are part of each CDR3. A D gene is named only where the DNA matches it firmly. The listing skips clone size in some rows; elsewhere it reads once, few, many or a size class.

j_gene | d_gene | v_gene | abundance | CDR3aa | CDR3nt
TRBJ2-2 | TRBD1 | TRBV28 | NA | CAGQTGGGTGELFF | TGTGCCGGACAGACAGGGGGCGGAACCGGGGAGCTGTTTTTT
TRBJ2-3 | TRBD1 | TRBV7-6 | NA | CASSQGTGGIADTQYF | TGTGCCAGCAGCCAGGGGACAGGGGGCATCGCAGATACGCAGTATTTT
TRBJ2-7 | TRBD1 | TRBV6-5 | NA | CASSPDRLPPYEQYF | TGTGCCAGCAGTCCGGACAGGCTTCCTCCCTACGAGCAGTACTTC
TRBJ1-5 | NA | TRBV5-1 | NA | CASSLAGQRYQPQHF | TGCGCCAGCAGCTTGGCCGGACAGAGGTACCAGCCCCAGCATTTT
TRBJ2-1 | NA | TRBV6-5 | NA | CASRQADSYNEQFF | TGTGCCAGCAGACAGGCTGACTCCTACAATGAGCAGTTCTTC
TRBJ1-5 | TRBD1 | TRBV4-2 | NA | CASSRAGGGNQPQHF | TGTGCCAGCAGTAGAGCAGGGGGTGGCAATCAGCCCCAGCATTTT
TRBJ2-5 | TRBD2 | TRBV29-1 | once | CSVGPAGAATQYF | TGCAGCGTTGGACCAGCGGGGGCCGCCACCCAGTACTTC
TRBJ2-1 | TRBD2 | TRBV2 | NA | CASSDGTSTNEQFF | TGTGCCAGCAGTGATGGGACTAGTACCAATGAGCAGTTCTTC
TRBJ2-7 | NA | TRBV5-1 | NA | CASSLDRSYEQYF | TGCGCCAGCAGCTTGGACAGGTCCTACGAGCAGTACTTC
TRBJ1-6 | NA | TRBV28 | NA | CASRGGRLSSYNSPLHF | TGTGCCAGCCGGGGGGGGCGGCTTAGCTCCTATAATTCACCCCTCCACTTT
TRBJ1-5 | NA | TRBV5-4 | NA | CASSLDGNQPQHF | TGTGCCAGCAGCTTGGACGGGAATCAGCCCCAGCATTTT
TRBJ1-1 | TRBD1 | TRBV19 | NA | CASSQGGQTTEAFF | TGTGCCAGTAGCCAGGGGGGACAGACGACTGAAGCTTTCTTT
TRBJ1-1 | TRBD1 | TRBV7-9 | few | CASSPGDRGDTEAFF | TGTGCCAGCAGCCCCGGGGACAGGGGGGACACTGAAGCTTTCTTT
TRBJ2-1 | NA | TRBV6-6 | few | CASNGGTSLNEQFF | TGTGCCAGCAACGGAGGGACGTCACTTAATGAGCAGTTCTTC
TRBJ1-1 | TRBD1 | TRBV2 | NA | CASSSDRGNTEAFF | TGTGCCAGCAGTTCGGACAGGGGGAACACTGAAGCTTTCTTT
TRBJ1-2 | NA | TRBV7-9 | few | CASSLKPTNNYGYTF | TGTGCCAGCAGCTTAAAACCTACCAATAACTATGGCTACACCTTC
TRBJ1-3 | NA | TRBV4-3 | NA | CASSQDLGGASGGNTIYF | TGCGCCAGCAGCCAAGATCTTGGGGGGGCCTCGGGAGGAAACACCATATATTTT
TRBJ1-5 | NA | TRBV7-9 | NA | CASSSEFDSNQPQNF | TGTGCCAGCAGCTCGGAGTTTGACAGCAATCAGCCCCAGAATTTT
TRBJ2-1 | NA | TRBV9 | NA | CASSGYRLEGGNEQFF | TGTGCCAGCAGCGGATATAGACTAGAGGGTGGCAATGAGCAGTTCTTC
TRBJ2-3 | NA | TRBV5-1 | NA | CASSFLPQGQEGNTQYF | TGCGCCAGCAGCTTCTTACCACAAGGACAGGAGGGAAATACGCAGTATTTT
TRBJ2-3 | NA | TRBV5-4 | NA | CASRGGAEGDTQYF | TGTGCAAGCCGAGGAGGGGCCGAGGGGGATACGCAGTATTTT
TRBJ2-1 | TRBD1 | TRBV5-1 | NA | CASSWQGDRNNEQFF | TGCGCCAGCAGCTGGCAGGGGGATCGAAACAATGAGCAGTTCTTC
TRBJ1-1 | NA | TRBV5-4 | NA | CASSLGLSTEAFF | TGTGCCAGCAGCCTGGGTCTGAGCACTGAAGCTTTCTTT
TRBJ1-1 | TRBD1 | TRBV7-8 | few | CASSTRDRGSNTEAFF | TGTGCCAGCAGCACCCGGGACAGGGGTTCGAACACTGAAGCTTTCTTT
TRBJ1-4 | NA | TRBV6-5 | few | CASSLGTPDRKLFF | TGTGCCAGCAGTCTCGGGACTCCGGACCGAAAACTGTTTTTT